The next 10 T cell receptor beta chains were all read from a single sample in a study of cytomegalovirus exposure and HLA in healthy donors. 60 Vbeta and 13 Jbeta primers were used in PCR. Sequenced by immunoSEQ multiplex PCR; TCRdb stores in-frame clones only, minus some. The repertoire holds about 140,000 clones, with 80% as singletons. Sequenced: PBMCs. The receptors were gathered from a man in his forties or fifties in good health and CMV-seronegative.

The chain couples TRBV6-5 to TRBJ2-3, with TRBD2 matching 10 bases. CDR1 and CDR2 (germline): MNHEY, SVGAGI. This CDR3 spans 16 amino acids. Trimming at V came to 4 bases and at J to 2 bases, leaving 6 bases not matched to a gene. The CDR3 sequence is CASSWNSGGYTDTQYF. CDR3 coding DNA: TGTGCCAGCAGTTGGAATAGCGGGGGGTACACAGATACGCAGTATTTT.

The J gene is TRBJ2-1, the V gene TRBV27; TRBD2 matches at 13 bases. With 10 bases clipped from V and 9 bases from J, the junction kept 15 bases outside the gene matches. The CDR3 is made up of 16 amino acids. CDR1 and CDR2 from the germline V gene are MNHEY and SMNVEV (reference sequence). CDR3 sequence: CATEVLAGGGLGEQFF. The DNA of the CDR3 is TGTGCCACCGAAGTACTAGCGGGGGGGGGATTGGGTGAGCAGTTCTTC.

J is TRBJ2-3 and V is TRBV10-1; TRBD1 agrees at 7 bases. V was clipped by 10 bases and J by 0 bases; unmatched bases: 7. Germline CDR1 and CDR2: WNHNN and SYGVQD (reference sequence). The CDR3 has 14 amino acids. The CDR3 coding sequence is TGCGCCACTAAACAGGGGCGAAGCACAGATACGCAGTATTTT. It encodes CATKQGRSTDTQYF.

The chain carries TRBV6-6 and TRBJ1-6, with D perhaps TRBD1 (5 bases). V lost 6 bases to trimming and J lost 5 bases, with 11 bases between them. Per germline, CDR1 MNHNY and CDR2 SVGAGI (reference sequence). CDR3 length: 14 amino acids. CDR3 nucleotides: TGTGCCAGCAGGCCCGGCAGGGATAATTCACCCCTCCACTTT. This codes for CASRPGRDNSPLHF.

The gene calls are TRBV9 and TRBJ1-2; TRBD1 matches at 8 bases. The CDR3 is 18 residues long. With 0 bases clipped from V and 0 bases from J, the junction kept 10 bases outside the gene matches. From germline, CDR1 is SGDLS and CDR2 YYNGEE. CDR3 DNA sequence: TGTGCCAGCAGCGTAGGACCGGGACAGGACGTTACTAACTATGGCTACACCTTC. Protein sequence: CASSVGPGQDVTNYGYTF. The full variable domain, completed using reference TRBV9 and TRBJ1-2, is DSGVTQTPKHLITATGQRVTLRCSPRSGDLSVYWYQQSLDQGLQFLIQYYNGEERAKGNILERFSAQQFPDLHSELNLSSLELGDSALYFCASSVGPGQDVTNYGYTFGSGTRLTVV.

The CDR3 DNA sequence: TGCAGTGCGAGCACGGGACAGCGCTACACCTTC. Translating it yields CSASTGQRYTF. V gene TRBV20-1 combines with J gene TRBJ1-2; 7 bases are a match to TRBD1. V gave up 6 bases and J gave up 9 bases; unmatched junction bases: 7. Germline-derived CDR1 and CDR2 are DFQATT and SNEGSKA (reference sequence). This CDR3 is built from 11 residues.

This chain links TRBV6-5 with TRBJ2-5, with TRBD2 identical over 10 bases. Germline V gives CDR1 MNHEY, CDR2 SVGAGI. The trim removed 2 bases at V and 5 bases at J, leaving 5 bases unmatched. CDR3 length: 15 residues. The CDR3 loop is CASSYLAGALETQYF. For the CDR3, the DNA is TGTGCCAGCAGTTACCTAGCGGGGGCTCTGGAGACCCAGTACTTC.

The chain has TRBV7-6 and TRBJ2-3; D ambiguous. CDR3 length: 13 amino acids. The ends were cut back, 1 base at V and 4 bases at J, with 6 bases in the middle. CDR1 is SGHVS, CDR2 FNYEAQ, per germline. The CDR3 nucleotides read TGTGCCAGCAGCTTAGAGTCGGCAGATACGCAGTATTTT. Translation: CASSLESADTQYF.

This clone is a singleton in its sample. V gene TRBV28 combines with J gene TRBJ2-6; no clear D gene. V lost 6 bases and J 11 bases, leaving 17 bases between the germline ends. Germline assignment: CDR1 MDHEN and CDR2 SYDVKM. The CDR3 consists of 14 residues. Here the CDR3 DNA reads TGTGCCAGCAGCCCGCCGAACCGAGTGGACGTCCTGACTTTC. This sequence encodes CASSPPNRVDVLTF.

CDR3 DNA: TGTGCCAGCAGTTACAGGGACGGGAGCTATGGCTACACCTTC. Amino acid sequence: CASSYRDGSYGYTF. This rearrangement joins TRBV6-5 to TRBJ1-2, with D possibly TRBD1 on 5 matching bases. This CDR3 region has 14 residues. In germline, CDR1 is MNHEY, CDR2 SVGAGI. V lost 2 bases and J 4 bases, leaving 11 bases between the germline ends.